This TCR beta chain was captured in a study of cytomegalovirus exposure and HLA in healthy donors. Overall study findings and caveats: Earlier findings revealed that most TCR beta V segments proved productive either about 87% or about 30% of the time. Some highly shared sequence variants likely arose as a pipeline artifact. Across all donors, roughly uniform sequencing depth was an assumption of the presence/absence analyses.

The junction had 5 bases not matched to a gene; V was cut back by 1 base and J by 3 bases. This CDR3 is 16 amino acids long. Per the germline V gene, CDR1 is SEHNR and CDR2 is FQNEAQ (reference sequence). With 60 Vbeta and 13 Jbeta primers, the PCR was carried out. This table comes from immunoSEQ multiplex PCR, and its TCRdb copy is limited to in-frame clones, with some not included. The repertoire consists of 150,000 to 200,000 clones, with roughly four fifths occurring once and the leading ten covering just over 2%. For this clone: The antigen is undetermined.

The chain couples TRBV7-9 to TRBJ2-7, with TRBD1 matching over 11 bases. The receptor was derived from a woman in her 30s in good health and CMV-seropositive. Input material: PBMCs. The CDR3 nucleotides read TGTGCCAGCAGCTTAGGTCTGGGACAGGGGGTCTACGAGCAGTACTTC. Its translation: CASSLGLGQGVYEQYF.